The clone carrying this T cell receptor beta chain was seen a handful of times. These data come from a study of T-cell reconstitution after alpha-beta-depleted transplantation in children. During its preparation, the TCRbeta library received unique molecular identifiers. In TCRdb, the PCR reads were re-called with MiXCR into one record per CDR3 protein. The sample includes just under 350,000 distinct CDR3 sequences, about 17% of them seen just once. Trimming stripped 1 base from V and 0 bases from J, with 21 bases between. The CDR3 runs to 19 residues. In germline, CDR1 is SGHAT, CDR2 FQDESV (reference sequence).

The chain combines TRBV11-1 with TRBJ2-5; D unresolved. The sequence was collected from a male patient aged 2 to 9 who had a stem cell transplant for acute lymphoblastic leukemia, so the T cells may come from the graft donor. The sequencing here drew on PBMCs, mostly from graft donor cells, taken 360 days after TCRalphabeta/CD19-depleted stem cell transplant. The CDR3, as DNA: TGTGCCAGCAGCTTAGTAATAGTAGGAAAGAAATCAGACCAAGAGACCCAGTACTTC. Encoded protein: CASSLVIVGKKSDQETQYF. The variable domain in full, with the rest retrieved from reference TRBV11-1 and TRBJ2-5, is EAEVAQSPRYKITEKSQAVAFWCDPISGHATLYWYRQILGQGPELLVQFQDESVVDDSQLPKDRFSAERLKGVDSTLKIQPAELGDSAMYLCASSLVIVGKKSDQETQYFGPGTRLLVL.